This TCR beta chain was sequenced during a study of blood T cell repertoires in COVID-19. The overall study: Samples taken during acute and convalescent COVID-19 were collected in the United States, Italy and Spain. T cells, B-cell-depleted T cells, or PBMCs provided the cDNA or gDNA that served as material.

The protocol was immunoSEQ multiplex PCR, while the TCRdb copy is restricted to in-frame clones and leaves out a portion. The sample has tens of thousands of clones; more than 60% are singletons. The CDR3 covers 17 residues. In germline, CDR1 is MDHEN, CDR2 SYDVKM. The V end was cut by 6 bases, the J end by 0 bases, with 18 bases between. The chain employs TRBV28 and TRBJ1-3; possibly TRBD1 for D (5 bases). Input material: peripheral blood. The TCR was taken from a human donor in a cohort sampled during active COVID-19. The CDR3 DNA is TGTGCCAGCAGCGATCTTCATACAGGCAACTCTGGAAACACCATATATTTT. This translates into CASSDLHTGNSGNTIYF.